Listed below are T cell receptor beta chains from one sample, sequenced in a study of PD-1 blockade in classical Hodgkin lymphoma. TCRdb's copy holds only in-frame clones and misses some; the assay was immunoSEQ multiplex PCR. This sample has 13,000 or so clones, with approximately 90% found just once. The sequencing here drew on peripheral blood mononuclear cells (PBMCs), taken at baseline. The receptors were gathered from a human donor with classical Hodgkin lymphoma. The CDR3 runs from the conserved cysteine through the conserved F or W. The order of the fields is clone size, J gene, V gene, CDR3 protein. Rows give clone size only sometimes, using once, few, many, or a class for an expanded clone.

clone size: large
J gene: TRBJ2-1
V gene: TRBV5-1
CDR3 protein: CASSLGPSRYNEQFF

clone size: few
J gene: TRBJ2-7
V gene: TRBV7-9
CDR3 protein: CASRPRGTHEQYF

clone size: NA
J gene: TRBJ2-7
V gene: TRBV6-5
CDR3 protein: CASSPRPSYEQYF

clone size: NA
J gene: TRBJ2-2
V gene: TRBV9
CDR3 protein: CASSANTRELFF

clone size: few
J gene: TRBJ1-1
V gene: TRBV5-1
CDR3 protein: CASRPETGVNTEAFF

clone size: NA
J gene: TRBJ2-7
V gene: TRBV19
CDR3 protein: CASSGRDISYEQYF

clone size: NA
J gene: TRBJ2-7
V gene: TRBV5-4
CDR3 protein: CASYQDRAKNEQYF

clone size: NA
J gene: TRBJ2-2
V gene: TRBV13
CDR3 protein: CASSLQDSGELFF

clone size: NA
J gene: TRBJ1-2
V gene: TRBV5-1
CDR3 protein: CASGSDRDRDYGYTF

clone size: NA
J gene: TRBJ2-5
V gene: TRBV5-1
CDR3 protein: CASSYQNRGGGETQYF

clone size: NA
J gene: TRBJ2-1
V gene: TRBV15
CDR3 protein: CATSRVRLAGGPNEQFF

clone size: NA
J gene: TRBJ2-6
V gene: TRBV11-1
CDR3 protein: CASSLGNGANVLTF

clone size: NA
J gene: TRBJ2-7
V gene: TRBV6-9
CDR3 protein: CASSYHEGLWGEQYF

clone size: NA
J gene: TRBJ2-2
V gene: TRBV19
CDR3 protein: CASSIVGGSFANTGELFF

clone size: NA
J gene: TRBJ2-7
V gene: TRBV5-4
CDR3 protein: CASSRPGTSTYEQYF

clone size: NA
J gene: TRBJ1-5
V gene: TRBV5-1
CDR3 protein: CASSSPGQGGFGSNQPQHF